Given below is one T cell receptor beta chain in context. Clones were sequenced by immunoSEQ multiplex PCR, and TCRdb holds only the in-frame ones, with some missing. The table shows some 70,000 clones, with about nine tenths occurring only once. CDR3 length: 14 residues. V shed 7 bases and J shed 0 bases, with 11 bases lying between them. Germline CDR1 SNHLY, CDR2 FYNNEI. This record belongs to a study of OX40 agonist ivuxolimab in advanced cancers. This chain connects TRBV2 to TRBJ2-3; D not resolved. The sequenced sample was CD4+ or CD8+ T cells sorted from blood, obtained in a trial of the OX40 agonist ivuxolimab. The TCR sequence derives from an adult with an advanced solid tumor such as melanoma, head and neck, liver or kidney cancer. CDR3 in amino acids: CASIGGGSTDTQYF. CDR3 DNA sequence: TGTGCCAGCATCGGTGGCGGAAGCACAGATACGCAGTATTTT.